This TCR beta chain was identified in a study of cytomegalovirus exposure and HLA in healthy donors. Overall study findings and caveats: TCR beta sequences numbering 16,951 were associated with HLA alleles at 0.05 false discovery rate in a later analysis. Association of a missense DCLRE1C variant with TCR beta V- and J-gene trimming was reported in a later analysis. The later analysis indicated that the majority of CMV-associated TCR beta chains appeared HLA-restricted.

Germline V gene sequence: CDR1 KGHSH, CDR2 LQKENI. Trimming removed 3 bases from V and 7 bases from J, with 16 bases in between. The CDR3 runs to 16 residues. In the PCR, 60 Vbeta and 13 Jbeta primers were used. The method was immunoSEQ multiplex PCR; TCRdb's version includes in-frame clones alone and lacks a portion of them. The repertoire holds about 180,000 clones, with just under 80% as singletons. As for this clone: What it binds is unknown.

This TCR was sampled from a woman aged 25 to 39 in good health and CMV-seronegative. V gene TRBV18 combines with J gene TRBJ1-6; D is perhaps TRBD1 (5 bases). The sample was PBMCs. CDR3 region: CASSPTPDSRNSPLHF. The CDR3 DNA is TGTGCCAGCTCACCCACCCCCGACAGTCGAAATTCACCCCTCCACTTT.